A selection of T cell receptor beta chains follows, all from one sample in a study of shared clonotypes between healthy human individuals. Assay: immunoSEQ multiplex PCR; the TCRdb copy retains only in-frame clones and omits some. The data show around 510,000 clones, with approximately 95% seen just once and about 0.067% held by the top ten. Sequencing was performed on naive CD4+ T cells sorted from blood. These receptors all come from a woman in her twenties or thirties in good health. Each CDR3 is given with its conserved first and last residue. The order of the fields is J gene, V gene, D gene, clone size, CDR3 DNA, CDR3 protein. D genes are given only for firm matches. For some rows the clone size is stated as once, few or many, or as a class when expanded; others skip it.

j_call: TRBJ2-1; v_call: TRBV18; d_call: .; clone_size: .; cdr3_nt: TGTGCCAGCTCACCACCGCCCGCGGGAACTGGTGAGCAGTTCTTC; cdr3_aa: CASSPPPAGTGEQFF
j_call: TRBJ2-1; v_call: TRBV19; d_call: .; clone_size: .; cdr3_nt: TGTGCCAGTAGTATGACGATCGGGCCCTACAATGAGCAGTTCTTC; cdr3_aa: CASSMTIGPYNEQFF
j_call: TRBJ2-1; v_call: TRBV11-2; d_call: .; clone_size: .; cdr3_nt: TGTGCCAGCAGCCCGGGGCTGATCTCCTACAATGAGCAGTTCTTC; cdr3_aa: CASSPGLISYNEQFF
j_call: TRBJ2-5; v_call: TRBV4-1; d_call: TRBD2; clone_size: .; cdr3_nt: TGCGCCAGCAGCCAAGATAGGGGACTAGCGGGAGGGCCGTCGGAGACCCAGTACTTC; cdr3_aa: CASSQDRGLAGGPSETQYF
j_call: TRBJ1-4; v_call: TRBV27; d_call: TRBD1; clone_size: .; cdr3_nt: TGTGCCAGCAGCGCCCCGGGACAGGGGAAAGAAAAACTGTTTTTT; cdr3_aa: CASSAPGQGKEKLFF
j_call: TRBJ2-5; v_call: TRBV19; d_call: TRBD2; clone_size: .; cdr3_nt: TGTGCCAGTAGTAGACTAGCGGGAGGGCCTGAGACCCAGTACTTC; cdr3_aa: CASSRLAGGPETQYF
j_call: TRBJ2-1; v_call: TRBV5-1; d_call: TRBD2; clone_size: .; cdr3_nt: TGCGCCAGCAGCTCCAAGAAGACTAGCGGGTATTACAATGAGCAGTTCTTC; cdr3_aa: CASSSKKTSGYYNEQFF
j_call: TRBJ2-7; v_call: TRBV6-1; d_call: TRBD2; clone_size: .; cdr3_nt: TGTGCCAGCAGTGATTATAACCTCGCGGGGGTTTACGAGCAGTACTTC; cdr3_aa: CASSDYNLAGVYEQYF
j_call: TRBJ2-1; v_call: TRBV7-2; d_call: TRBD2; clone_size: .; cdr3_nt: TGTGCCAGAAGACTAGCGGGGGGCAATGAGCAGTTCTTC; cdr3_aa: CARRLAGGNEQFF
j_call: TRBJ2-7; v_call: TRBV6-4; d_call: TRBD1; clone_size: .; cdr3_nt: TGTGCCAGCAGCCCCGAGGGGGCTACCCCCTACGAGCAGTACTTC; cdr3_aa: CASSPEGATPYEQYF
j_call: TRBJ1-4; v_call: TRBV11-2; d_call: .; clone_size: once; cdr3_nt: TGTGCCAGCAGCTTAGTGGGGACTAATGAAAAACTGTTTTTT; cdr3_aa: CASSLVGTNEKLFF
j_call: TRBJ1-1; v_call: TRBV7-6; d_call: .; clone_size: .; cdr3_nt: TGTGCCAGCAGCTTAGGTGTTCCGAACACTGAAGCTTTCTTT; cdr3_aa: CASSLGVPNTEAFF
j_call: TRBJ2-7; v_call: TRBV28; d_call: .; clone_size: .; cdr3_nt: TGTGCCAGCAGTTTAAGTCAGGGGCGGTACGAGCAGTACTTC; cdr3_aa: CASSLSQGRYEQYF
j_call: TRBJ2-1; v_call: TRBV19; d_call: .; clone_size: .; cdr3_nt: TGTGCCAGTAGTATAACAGCCTCCTACTACAATGAGCAGTTCTTC; cdr3_aa: CASSITASYYNEQFF
j_call: TRBJ1-4; v_call: TRBV5-5; d_call: .; clone_size: .; cdr3_nt: TGTGCCAGCAGTTTACCTACAGGGACAACTAATGAAAAACTGTTTTTT; cdr3_aa: CASSLPTGTTNEKLFF
j_call: TRBJ2-1; v_call: TRBV7-9; d_call: .; clone_size: .; cdr3_nt: TGTGCCAGCAGCTCGGAGCCTTTAGGGGGGAATGAGCAGTTCTTC; cdr3_aa: CASSSEPLGGNEQFF
j_call: TRBJ2-7; v_call: TRBV14; d_call: TRBD2; clone_size: .; cdr3_nt: TGTGCCAGCAGCCAAGAAACCAAGGCGGGGGGCCTACGCTCCTACGAGCAGTACTTC; cdr3_aa: CASSQETKAGGLRSYEQYF
j_call: TRBJ2-2; v_call: TRBV10-1; d_call: .; clone_size: .; cdr3_nt: TGCGCCAGCAGTGAGACCCCCCTAGCGCGAACAAACACCGGGGAGCTGTTTTTT; cdr3_aa: CASSETPLARTNTGELFF
j_call: TRBJ2-5; v_call: TRBV2; d_call: .; clone_size: .; cdr3_nt: TGTGCCAGCAGGCGAGGGGTGGAAGAGACCCAGTACTTC; cdr3_aa: CASRRGVEETQYF
j_call: TRBJ2-2; v_call: TRBV28; d_call: TRBD1; clone_size: .; cdr3_nt: TGTGCCAGCACTCCCGGGACAGGGGTAGCCGGGGAGCTGTTTTTT; cdr3_aa: CASTPGTGVAGELFF
j_call: TRBJ1-1; v_call: TRBV5-1; d_call: .; clone_size: .; cdr3_nt: TGCGCCAGCAGCCGGACACCGGAGACTGAAGCTTTCTTT; cdr3_aa: CASSRTPETEAFF
j_call: TRBJ2-7; v_call: TRBV9; d_call: .; clone_size: .; cdr3_nt: TGTGCCAGCAGCACCAGACAGTCCTCCTACGAGCAGTACTTC; cdr3_aa: CASSTRQSSYEQYF
j_call: TRBJ2-5; v_call: TRBV25-1; d_call: TRBD1; clone_size: .; cdr3_nt: TGTGCCAGCAGTGAGAACGAGGGGGCTGGAGAGACCCAGTACTTC; cdr3_aa: CASSENEGAGETQYF
j_call: TRBJ2-3; v_call: TRBV29-1; d_call: .; clone_size: .; cdr3_nt: TGCAGCGTTGGGGCTAGGGGCTTAAGCACAGATACGCAGTATTTT; cdr3_aa: CSVGARGLSTDTQYF
j_call: TRBJ1-4; v_call: TRBV4-2; d_call: .; clone_size: once; cdr3_nt: TGTGCCAGCAGCCAAGGTTGGGGGAATGAAAAACTGTTTTTT; cdr3_aa: CASSQGWGNEKLFF
j_call: TRBJ2-2; v_call: TRBV9; d_call: TRBD2; clone_size: .; cdr3_nt: TGTGCCAGCAGCGAAAGTCCGACTAGCCCCACCGGGGAGCTGTTTTTT; cdr3_aa: CASSESPTSPTGELFF
j_call: TRBJ2-5; v_call: TRBV5-5; d_call: .; clone_size: .; cdr3_nt: TGTGCCAGCAGCCCGGAGACAGGATCCTACGAGACCCAGTACTTC; cdr3_aa: CASSPETGSYETQYF
j_call: TRBJ2-3; v_call: TRBV7-2; d_call: TRBD2; clone_size: once; cdr3_nt: TGTGCCAGCAGGTACGGACTAGCGGGAGTTCCAGATACGCAGTATTTT; cdr3_aa: CASRYGLAGVPDTQYF
j_call: TRBJ2-1; v_call: TRBV4-2; d_call: .; clone_size: .; cdr3_nt: TGTGCCAGCAGCCAAGGGGGTTCGGGCAGATCCTACAATGAGCAGTTCTTC; cdr3_aa: CASSQGGSGRSYNEQFF
j_call: TRBJ2-1; v_call: TRBV19; d_call: TRBD2; clone_size: .; cdr3_nt: TGTGCCAGTAGTATGTTTGAGGGACTAGTAGGCTACAATGAGCAGTTCTTC; cdr3_aa: CASSMFEGLVGYNEQFF
j_call: TRBJ2-3; v_call: TRBV2; d_call: TRBD2; clone_size: .; cdr3_nt: TGTGCCAGCATGGCGGGGGACACAGATACGCAGTATTTT; cdr3_aa: CASMAGDTDTQYF
j_call: TRBJ2-5; v_call: TRBV7-2; d_call: .; clone_size: .; cdr3_nt: TGTGCCAGCAACATGGCGGTTTCAGGGGAGACCCAGTACTTC; cdr3_aa: CASNMAVSGETQYF
j_call: TRBJ1-6; v_call: TRBV6-1; d_call: TRBD1; clone_size: .; cdr3_nt: TGTGCCAGCATAGTGACAGGGAATTCACCCCTCCACTTT; cdr3_aa: CASIVTGNSPLHF
j_call: TRBJ1-5; v_call: TRBV7-3; d_call: TRBD1; clone_size: once; cdr3_nt: TGTGCCAGCAGCATCCCCGGGACAGGGTTGAGTCAGCCCCAGCATTTT; cdr3_aa: CASSIPGTGLSQPQHF
j_call: TRBJ1-4; v_call: TRBV6-1; d_call: TRBD1; clone_size: .; cdr3_nt: TGTGCCAGCAGCCCAACAGGGGTGAATGAAAAACTGTTTTTT; cdr3_aa: CASSPTGVNEKLFF